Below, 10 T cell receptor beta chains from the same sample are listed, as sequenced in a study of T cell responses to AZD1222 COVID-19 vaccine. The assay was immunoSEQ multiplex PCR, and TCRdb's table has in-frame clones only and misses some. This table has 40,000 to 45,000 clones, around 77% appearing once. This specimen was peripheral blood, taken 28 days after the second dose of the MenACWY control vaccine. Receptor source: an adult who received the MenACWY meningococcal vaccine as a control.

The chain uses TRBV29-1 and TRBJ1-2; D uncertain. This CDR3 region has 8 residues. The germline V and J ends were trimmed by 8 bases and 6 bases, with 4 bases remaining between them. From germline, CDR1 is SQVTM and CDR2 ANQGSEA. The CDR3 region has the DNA TGCAGCTGGGATGGCTACACCTTC. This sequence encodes CSWDGYTF.

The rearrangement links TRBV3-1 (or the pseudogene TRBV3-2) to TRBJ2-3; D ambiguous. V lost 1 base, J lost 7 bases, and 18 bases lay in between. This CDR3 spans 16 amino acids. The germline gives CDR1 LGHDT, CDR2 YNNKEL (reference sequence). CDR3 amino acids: CASSQVNGPTSYTQYF. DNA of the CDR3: TGTGCCAGCAGCCAAGTAAATGGACCGACTTCTTATACGCAGTATTTT.

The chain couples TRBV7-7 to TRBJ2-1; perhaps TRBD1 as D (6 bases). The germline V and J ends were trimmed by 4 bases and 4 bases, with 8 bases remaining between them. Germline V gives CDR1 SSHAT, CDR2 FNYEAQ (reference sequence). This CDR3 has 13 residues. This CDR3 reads CASSSGQYNEQFF. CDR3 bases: TGTGCCAGCAGCTCGGGACAATACAATGAGCAGTTCTTC.

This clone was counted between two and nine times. CDR3 residues: CASSVGTAAISEQYF. In DNA form, the CDR3 reads TGTGCCAGCAGCGTAGGTACAGCCGCGATTTCCGAGCAGTACTTC. This chain links TRBV9 with TRBJ2-7; no clear D. V was clipped by 0 bases and J by 6 bases, with 16 bases between them. Germline CDR1 reads SGDLS; CDR2 reads YYNGEE. This CDR3 has 15 residues.

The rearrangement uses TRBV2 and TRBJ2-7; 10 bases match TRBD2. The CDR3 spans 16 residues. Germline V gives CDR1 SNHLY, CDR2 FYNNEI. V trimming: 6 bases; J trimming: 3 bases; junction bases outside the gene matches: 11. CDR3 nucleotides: TGTGCCAGCAGGAGGGGGCTAGCGGGAGTGGGCTACGAGCAGTACTTC. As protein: CASRRGLAGVGYEQYF.

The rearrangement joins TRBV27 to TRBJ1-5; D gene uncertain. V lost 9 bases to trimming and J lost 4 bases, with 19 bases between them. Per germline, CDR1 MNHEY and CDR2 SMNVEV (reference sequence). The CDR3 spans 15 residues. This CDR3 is CASRKLGVGNQPQHF. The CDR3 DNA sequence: TGTGCCAGTCGTAAACTTGGGGTGGGGAATCAGCCCCAGCATTTT.

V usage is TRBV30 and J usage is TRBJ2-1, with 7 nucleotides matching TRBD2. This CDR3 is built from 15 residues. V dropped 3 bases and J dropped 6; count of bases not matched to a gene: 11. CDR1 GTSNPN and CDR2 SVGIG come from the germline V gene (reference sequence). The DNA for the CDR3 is TGTGCCTGGAGCCCGGGACTACAAACGCTCAATGAGCAGTTCTTC. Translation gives CAWSPGLQTLNEQFF.

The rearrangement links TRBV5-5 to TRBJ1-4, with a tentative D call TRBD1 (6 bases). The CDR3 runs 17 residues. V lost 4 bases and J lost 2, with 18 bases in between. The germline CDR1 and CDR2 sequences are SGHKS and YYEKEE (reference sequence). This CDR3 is CASSLGDGRGTNEKLFF. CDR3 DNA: TGTGCCAGCAGCCTAGGGGACGGTAGGGGGACTAATGAAAAACTGTTTTTT.

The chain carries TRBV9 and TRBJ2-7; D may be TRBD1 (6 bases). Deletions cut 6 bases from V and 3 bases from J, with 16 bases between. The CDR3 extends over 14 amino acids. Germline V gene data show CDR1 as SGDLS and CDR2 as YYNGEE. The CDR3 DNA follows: TGTGCCAGCAAGGATAACAGGGTAGGCTACGAGCAGTACTTC. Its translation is CASKDNRVGYEQYF.

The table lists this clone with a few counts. Here the CDR3 reads CASSTPGQYQPQHF. In DNA form, the CDR3 reads TGTGCCAGTAGTACTCCGGGACAATATCAGCCCCAGCATTTT. The V gene is TRBV19, the J gene TRBJ1-5, with D maybe TRBD1 (6 bases). CDR1 and CDR2 from the germline V gene are LNHDA and SQIVND (reference sequence). This CDR3 has 14 amino acids. Trimming cost V 4 bases and J 5 bases, with 12 bases left between them.